These T cell receptor beta chains were read from a single sample in a study of CD8+ T cells in alopecia areata. Profiling relied on immunoSEQ multiplex PCR, and the TCRdb table lists in-frame clones only, not all of them. Of under 95,000 clones in the sample, just over 70% were seen once. Sequenced here: CD8+ T cells sorted from blood, sampled at roughly week 45, from a patient treated with tofacitinib. The receptors stem from a human donor with alopecia areata. Both conserved end residues are part of each CDR3.

CDR3 protein,V gene,J gene
CASANSGANVLTF,TRBV27,TRBJ2-6
CSVEGGLAGGYEQFF,TRBV29-1,TRBJ2-1
CSASSGVEQYF,TRBV20-1,TRBJ2-7
CASSGGAGYEQYF,TRBV5-4,TRBJ2-7
CASSTGDPTYEQYF,TRBV19,TRBJ2-7
CSVEGQGYAEAFF,TRBV29-1,TRBJ1-1
CASSYNSGTSNEQYF,TRBV7-9,TRBJ2-7
CASSYRGGRDTGELFF,TRBV7-6,TRBJ2-2
CAISDPSDEKLFF,TRBV10-3,TRBJ1-4
CASSSWELRGRNIQYF,TRBV11-2,TRBJ2-4
CAWSVTDEQFF,TRBV30,TRBJ2-1
CASSYGTGGPSGYTF,TRBV6-5,TRBJ1-2
CASSARTDFNEQFF,TRBV6-1,TRBJ2-1
CASSSTGGARDEQYF,TRBV7-8,TRBJ2-7
CASSLTVIYGYTF,TRBV5-1,TRBJ1-2
CAGSLTGGGSDEQFF,TRBV6-5,TRBJ2-1
CSVDGLSYNEQFF,TRBV29-1,TRBJ2-1
CASSHDPYEQYF,TRBV25-1,TRBJ2-7
CASSQDGTGKEAFF,TRBV4-3,TRBJ1-1
CASSYSGTGGGYTF,TRBV6-5,TRBJ1-2
CASSPTERSYEQYF,TRBV5-6,.
CAITQQGSVGTDTQYF,TRBV10-3,TRBJ2-3
CASSPYTGTEGQETQYF,TRBV5-6,TRBJ2-5
CASSLWSSVEETQYF,TRBV7-6,TRBJ2-5
CASMWDSGNQPQHF,TRBV2,TRBJ1-5
CASNLGGGTEAFF,TRBV13,TRBJ1-1
CASSQDTGQGYEQYF,TRBV4-3,TRBJ2-7
CASTLTGKETQYF,TRBV16,TRBJ2-5
CASSLGGGSTDTQYF,TRBV13,TRBJ2-3
CASSPLQGALANYGYTF,TRBV27,TRBJ1-2
CASSLGSETQYF,TRBV11-2,TRBJ2-5
CASSSQQGNYGYTF,TRBV7-9,TRBJ1-2
CSVESTRDNEQFF,TRBV29-1,TRBJ2-1
CASSAGTGYNSPLHF,TRBV2,TRBJ1-6
CASGPGQGLETQYF,TRBV12-5,TRBJ2-5
CASSQLQGFSYEQYF,TRBV4-1,TRBJ2-7
CASSDGGSSYNEQFF,TRBV5-1,TRBJ2-1
CASSETSGGQDTQYF,TRBV6-4,TRBJ2-3
CAWRARAEEKLFF,TRBV30,TRBJ1-4
CASSSYRGSYNEQFF,TRBV7-8,TRBJ2-1
CASSQNGQDHTEAFF,TRBV14,TRBJ1-1
CASSQVSGLAIDEQYF,TRBV14,TRBJ2-7
CASSYSSGVVTYEQYF,TRBV6-5,TRBJ2-7
CASSQVFSSYEQYF,TRBV4-3,TRBJ2-7
CASSYRDTYYEQYF,TRBV28,TRBJ2-7
CASSYSRPSTNEKLFF,TRBV6-6,TRBJ1-4
CASSLNGAWDGYTF,TRBV27,TRBJ1-2
CASSFADSYNEQFF,TRBV5-1,TRBJ2-1
CASSPLQRGGLRSYEQYF,TRBV11-2,TRBJ2-7
CASSANQGLNTEAFF,TRBV9,TRBJ1-1
CASRQMTLNSPLHF,TRBV27,TRBJ1-6
CASSTRQGSSTEAFF,TRBV11-3,TRBJ1-1
CASSLGGTVQPQHF,TRBV7-8,TRBJ1-5
CASSLARAFFSPLHF,TRBV7-8,TRBJ1-6
CATSRGRQISYNSPLHF,TRBV15,TRBJ1-6